Shown below are 14 T cell receptor beta chains from a single sample sequenced in a study of CD8+CD57+ T cells in acquired aplastic anemia. Researchers used genomic DNA as the template to profile TCR beta VDJ and CDR3. TCRdb re-derived calls from the reads in MiXCR, one entry per CDR3 protein. The sample includes around 120,000 distinct CDR3 sequences, less than 50% of them seen just once. Only patients with CD8+CD57+ cell expansion on flow cytometry were chosen for sequencing. Sequences were obtained from sorted CD4+, CD8+, or CD8+CD57+ T cells (not recorded which) from PBMCs. The receptor source for this set is a human donor with aplastic anemia.

The chain is built from TRBV20-1 and TRBJ2-7; TRBD2 matches at 10 bases. The germline V gene has CDR1 DFQATT and CDR2 SNEGSKA (reference sequence). This CDR3 is 15 amino acids long. Trimming cost V 4 bases and J 7 bases; bases outside gene matches: 13. CDR3 nucleotides: TGCAGTGCTACTGGACTAGCGGAGTTCTACAATGAGCAGTACGTC. Translated: CSATGLAEFYNEQYV.

This clonotype occurred many times. The chain is built from TRBV11-2 and TRBJ2-7, with 11 bases lining up with TRBD1. The CDR3 extends over 14 amino acids. Germline CDR1 and CDR2: SGHAT and FQNNGV. Germline trimming cut 6 bases from V and 5 bases from J; bases unmatched to any gene: 6. The CDR3 nucleotides read TGTGCCAGCAGGTCCGGGACAGGGGGTAACGAGCAGTACTTC. Encoded protein: CASRSGTGGNEQYF.

This chain connects TRBV2 to TRBJ1-2; D is uncertain. Germline loops: CDR1 SNHLY, CDR2 FYNNEI. Trimming removed 7 bases at V and 0 bases at J, with 12 bases between. This CDR3 spans 14 amino acids. This CDR3 reads CASKEGKANYGYTF. The CDR3 coding sequence is TGTGCCAGCAAGGAGGGAAAAGCTAACTATGGCTACACCTTC. The full variable domain, completed using reference TRBV2 and TRBJ1-2, is EPEVTQTPSHQVTQMGQEVILRCVPISNHLYFYWYRQILGQKVEFLVSFYNNEISEKSEIFDDQFSVERPDGSNFTLKIRSTKLEDSAMYFCASKEGKANYGYTFGSGTRLTVV.

V and J are TRBV7-9 and TRBJ2-7; 10 nucleotides match TRBD1. This CDR3 region has 15 residues. With 4 bases clipped from V and 5 bases from J, the junction kept 8 bases outside the gene matches. Germline CDR1 and CDR2: SEHNR and FQNEAQ (reference sequence). CDR3 bases: TGTGCCAGCAGCTCATCCGGGACAGGGGCCAACGAGCAGTACTTC. Translation gives CASSSSGTGANEQYF.

This clonotype has a count of ten or more. The CDR3 spells CSAQKTDTQYF. CDR3 nucleotide sequence: TGCAGTGCCCAGAAGACAGATACGCAGTATTTT. The rearrangement joins TRBV20-1 to TRBJ2-3; D not certain. With 6 bases removed from V and 3 bases from J, the gap between germline ends came to 7 bases. CDR1 DFQATT and CDR2 SNEGSKA come from the germline V gene (reference sequence). This CDR3 spans 11 amino acids.

The count of this clonotype is one. The V call is TRBV11-2, the J call TRBJ2-7; 7 bases line up with TRBD1. Germline trimming cut 5 bases from V and 6 bases from J; bases unmatched to any gene: 22. Germline V gene data show CDR1 as SGHAT and CDR2 as FQNNGV. This CDR3 has 18 residues. CDR3 in DNA: TGTGCCAGCAGCCCTAAAGAGGGAAGACAGGGAAATCCCTGCGAGCAGTACTTC. Translation gives CASSPKEGRQGNPCEQYF.

This sequence joins TRBV29-1 and TRBJ1-2, with 7 bases matching TRBD1. V dropped 6 bases and J dropped 5; count of bases not matched to a gene: 6. The V gene's germline CDR1 is SQVTM and CDR2 ANQGSEA. There are 12 residues in the CDR3. The CDR3 DNA reads as TGCAGCGTGACCGGGACAGTATATGGCTACACCTTC. Its protein product is CSVTGTVYGYTF.

This sequence joins TRBV10-2 and TRBJ1-2, with 7 positions matching TRBD1. The CDR3 covers 14 residues. With V trimmed by 2 bases and J by 5 bases, 5 bases remained unmatched. Germline values: CDR1 WSHSY, CDR2 SAAADI. This chain's CDR3 is CASSELKGAYGYTF. CDR3 nucleotides: TGCGCCAGCAGTGAGCTTAAGGGGGCATATGGCTACACCTTC.

Comments on this clonotype: Lacking the conserved final phenylalanine or tryptophan, this CDR3 likely reflects a read error. The V call is TRBV10-3, the J call TRBJ2-7, with 12 bases lining up with TRBD1. CDR3 length: 15 residues. Germline V gene data show CDR1 as ENHRY and CDR2 as SYGVKD. V trimming: 4 bases; J trimming: 7 bases; junction bases outside the gene matches: 8. CDR3 coding DNA: TGTGCCATCAGTGGCCTAGGGACAGGGGGCAGTGAGCAGTACTCG. Its protein product is CAISGLGTGGSEQYS.

In its sample, this clonotype was seen a few times. The chain has TRBV20-1 and TRBJ2-1; TRBD2 aligns across 8 bases. CDR3 length: 14 amino acids. The V and J ends lost 7 bases and 3 bases, in that order; junction bases with no gene match: 8. Germline loops: CDR1 DFQATT, CDR2 SNEGSKA (reference sequence). The CDR3: CSVTSGLHYNEQFF. In DNA, the CDR3 is TGCAGTGTCACTAGCGGTCTACACTACAATGAGCAGTTCTTC.

For this clonotype: One end of the junction is discordant with germline, which a read error may explain. The V and J genes are TRBV19 and TRBJ2-2; D is perhaps TRBD1 or TRBD2 (5 bases each). Germline CDR1 and CDR2: LNHDA and SQIVND (reference sequence). The CDR3 runs to 18 residues. This CDR3 reads CVSSIGAWSQENTGELLF. The CDR3 nucleotides read TGTGTCAGTAGTATAGGGGCATGGTCACAGGAGAACACCGGGGAGCTGCTTTTT.

This clonotype appeared a few times. In DNA, the CDR3 is TGTGCCAGCAGTTACTATGGTTCCCCGAACACTGAAGCTTTCTTT. Translating gives CASSYYGSPNTEAFF. This chain connects TRBV6-2 or TRBV6-3 to TRBJ1-1; D is ambiguous. Looked up from germline, CDR1 is MNHEY and CDR2 is SVGEGT. The CDR3 runs to 15 residues. Trimming removed 1 base at V and 1 base at J, with 10 bases between.

This clonotype qualifies as medium-sized (0.01 to 0.1%). The chain carries TRBV25-1 and TRBJ2-5; D tentatively reads TRBD1 or TRBD2 (6 bases each). V was shortened by 1 base and J by 5 bases, with 11 bases between the two germline ends. Looked up from germline, CDR1 is MGHDK and CDR2 is SYGVNS. The CDR3 spans 14 residues. The CDR3 DNA sequence: TGTGCCAGCAGTGAATGGGGGGCGTCTGAGACCCAGTACTTC. Amino acid sequence: CASSEWGASETQYF.

With regard to this clonotype: The junction shows a germline mismatch at one end, possibly a read error. This chain connects TRBV15 to TRBJ2-6; D is possibly TRBD1 (6 bases). This CDR3 spans 15 amino acids. CDR1 and CDR2 (germline): LNHNV, YYDKDF (reference sequence). DNA of the CDR3: TGTGCCACCAGCAGAGATAGCCACAGGGCCTACGTCCTGACTTTC. Translated, it gives CATSRDSHRAYVLTF.